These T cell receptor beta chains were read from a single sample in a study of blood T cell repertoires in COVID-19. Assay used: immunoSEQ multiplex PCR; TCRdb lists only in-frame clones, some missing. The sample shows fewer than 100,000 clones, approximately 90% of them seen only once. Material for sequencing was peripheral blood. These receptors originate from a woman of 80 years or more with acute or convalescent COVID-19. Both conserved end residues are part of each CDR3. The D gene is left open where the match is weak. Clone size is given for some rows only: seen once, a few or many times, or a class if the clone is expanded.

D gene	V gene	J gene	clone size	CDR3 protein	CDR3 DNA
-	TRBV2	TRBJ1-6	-	CASSTSPHSPLHF	TGTGCCAGCAGTACCAGTCCCCATTCACCCCTCCACTTT
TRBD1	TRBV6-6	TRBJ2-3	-	CASRSRDRVSDTQYF	TGTGCCAGCAGATCCCGGGACAGGGTCTCTGATACGCAGTATTTT
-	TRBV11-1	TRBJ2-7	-	CASSLAATDYEQYF	TGTGCCAGCAGCTTAGCGGCCACCGACTACGAGCAGTACTTC
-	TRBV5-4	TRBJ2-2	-	CASSRESPTGELFF	TGTGCCAGCAGCCGTGAGAGCCCCACCGGGGAGCTGTTTTTT
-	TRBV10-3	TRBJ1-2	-	CAISRHLGENNYGYTF	TGTGCCATCAGTAGACACCTAGGGGAAAATAACTATGGCTACACCTTC
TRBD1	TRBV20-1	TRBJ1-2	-	CSASEGASQVYGYTF	TGCAGTGCTAGTGAGGGGGCATCTCAGGTCTATGGCTACACCTTC
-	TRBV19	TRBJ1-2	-	CASSMRAGMGYGYTF	TGTGCCAGTAGTATGAGGGCCGGGATGGGCTATGGCTACACCTTC
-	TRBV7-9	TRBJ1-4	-	CASSLTEGSTEKLFF	TGTGCCAGCAGCTTAACCGAGGGCTCTACAGAAAAACTGTTTTTT
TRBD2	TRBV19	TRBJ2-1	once	CASSIDTGGYNEQFF	TGTGCCAGTAGTATAGATACGGGGGGCTACAATGAGCAGTTCTTC
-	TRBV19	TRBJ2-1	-	CARLSPYNEQFF	TGTGCCAGACTGAGTCCCTACAATGAGCAGTTCTTC
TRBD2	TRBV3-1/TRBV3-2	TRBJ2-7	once	CASSATSGSSYEQYF	TGTGCCAGCAGCGCGACTAGCGGATCCTCCTACGAGCAGTACTTC
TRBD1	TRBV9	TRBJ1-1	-	CASSKHGTGTPNTEAFF	TGTGCCAGCAGCAAACACGGGACAGGGACCCCGAACACTGAAGCTTTCTTT
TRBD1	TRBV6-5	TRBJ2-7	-	CASSRDRGGYEQYF	TGTGCCAGCAGCCGCGACAGGGGTGGATACGAGCAGTACTTC
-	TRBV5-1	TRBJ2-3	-	CASQLRQRTDTQYF	TGCGCCAGCCAGCTGCGACAGCGAACAGATACGCAGTATTTT
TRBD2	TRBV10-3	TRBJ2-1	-	CAIGLAVNNEQFF	TGTGCCATAGGACTAGCGGTAAACAATGAGCAGTTCTTC
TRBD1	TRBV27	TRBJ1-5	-	CASGTGNQPQHF	TGTGCCAGCGGGACAGGCAATCAGCCCCAGCATTTT
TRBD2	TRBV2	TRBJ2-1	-	CASIKREGRSEQFF	TGTGCCAGCATTAAGCGGGAGGGCCGGAGTGAGCAGTTCTTC
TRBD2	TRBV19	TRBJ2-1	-	CASSIGLADTGDEQFF	TGTGCCAGTAGTATAGGGCTAGCGGATACCGGTGATGAGCAGTTCTTC
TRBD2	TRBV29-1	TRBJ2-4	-	CSVTSGRINIQYF	TGCAGCGTGACTAGCGGGAGGATAAACATTCAGTACTTC
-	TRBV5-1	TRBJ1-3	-	CASSPGISGNTIYF	TGCGCCAGCAGCCCGGGGATCTCTGGAAACACCATATATTTT
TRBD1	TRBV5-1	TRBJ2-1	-	CASSPGTGGINEQFF	TGCGCCAGCAGCCCCGGGACAGGGGGCATCAATGAGCAGTTCTTC
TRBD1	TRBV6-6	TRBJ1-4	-	CASSSLQGAYGEKLFF	TGTGCCAGCAGTTCCCTTCAGGGGGCGTACGGTGAAAAACTGTTTTTT
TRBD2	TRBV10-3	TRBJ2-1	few	CAISEGTSGKTSEQFF	TGTGCCATCAGTGAGGGGACTAGCGGGAAGACAAGTGAGCAGTTCTTC
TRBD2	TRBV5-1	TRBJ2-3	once	CASSLSGGSTDTQYF	TGCGCCAGCAGCTTATCGGGAGGAAGCACAGATACGCAGTATTTT
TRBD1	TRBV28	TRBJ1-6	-	CASSFRDRGSPLHF	TGTGCCAGCAGTTTTAGGGACAGGGGTTCACCCCTCCACTTT
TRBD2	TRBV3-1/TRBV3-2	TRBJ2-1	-	CASSRREVDNEQFF	TGTGCCAGCAGCCGACGGGAGGTGGACAATGAGCAGTTCTTC
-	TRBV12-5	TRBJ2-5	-	CASGSYLSSAETQYF	TGTGCTAGTGGTTCGTACTTGAGTAGCGCAGAGACCCAGTACTTC
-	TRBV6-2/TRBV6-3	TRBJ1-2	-	CASSYHPRGSYGYTF	TGTGCCAGCAGTTACCACCCGCGGGGGAGCTATGGCTACACCTTC